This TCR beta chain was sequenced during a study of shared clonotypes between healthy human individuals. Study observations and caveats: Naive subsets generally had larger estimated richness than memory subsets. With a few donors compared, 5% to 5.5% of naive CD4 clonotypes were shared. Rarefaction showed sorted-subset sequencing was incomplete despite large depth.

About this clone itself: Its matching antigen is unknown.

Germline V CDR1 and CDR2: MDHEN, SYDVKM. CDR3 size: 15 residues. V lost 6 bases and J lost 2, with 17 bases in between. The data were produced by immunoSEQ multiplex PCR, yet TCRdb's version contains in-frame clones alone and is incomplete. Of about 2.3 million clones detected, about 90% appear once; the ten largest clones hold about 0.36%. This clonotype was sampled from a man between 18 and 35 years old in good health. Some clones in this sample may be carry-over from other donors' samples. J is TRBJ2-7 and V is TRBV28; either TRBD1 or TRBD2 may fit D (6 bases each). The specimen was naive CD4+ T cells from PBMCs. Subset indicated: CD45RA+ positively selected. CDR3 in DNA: TGTGCCAGCAGCCGACGAGGGGGGAGACCCTACGAGCAGTACTTC. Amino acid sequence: CASSRRGGRPYEQYF.